Presented here are 32 T cell receptor beta chains from one specimen sequenced in a study of low-dose radiotherapy and immunotherapy resistance in tumors (dated by TCRdb to the early 2020s). Sequenced using an Illumina HiSeq 2500. First-strand cDNA was synthesized using Superscript III and a set of TRAV- and TRBV-specific primers, so that both TCRalpha and TCRbeta chains were covered. TCRs were amplified with Phusion for 15 to 25 PCR cycles using a constant-region primer together with the adapter attached to the V primers. TCRdb reanalyzed the raw reads on its own, using fastp at Q25 for trimming and MiXCR for clone calling, and kept in-frame beta chains. CDR3 protein duplicates are merged, each entry listing the most common genes and DNA. This sample gives more than 50,000 distinct CDR3 sequences in total; about 23% of them show up just once. The top ten hold 6.7% of the sample. This specimen's time point label, per the study, means: after trial treatment. The meaning of the sample's treatment or condition label: LDRT plus nivolumab, ipilimumab, low-dose cyclophosphamide and aspirin (RACIN trial).

The sequencing here drew on PBMCs, taken after low-dose radiotherapy plus immunotherapy. These receptors came from a male donor with prostate cancer.

This clonotype has ten or more counts. One end of the junction fails to match germline, which may point to a read error. The rearrangement uses TRBV7-7 and TRBJ2-1; the match to TRBD2 covers 9 bases. Germline V gives CDR1 SSHAT, CDR2 FNYEAQ (reference sequence). The CDR3 loop spans 16 amino acids. CDR3 loop: CASSLYSGSSYNEQFF. In DNA form, the CDR3 reads TGTGCTAGCAGCTTATATAGCGGGAGCTCCTACAATGAGCAGTTCTTC.

This clonotype was found once. V is TRBV10-3 and J is TRBJ2-3; a possible D gene is TRBD1 (6 bases). The V gene's germline CDR1 is ENHRY and CDR2 SYGVKD. Between the trimmed V and J ends, which lost 6 bases and 5 bases, there was a span of 15 bases. This CDR3 has 14 residues. In nucleotides, the CDR3 is TGTGCCATCAGGTCAGGACAGAGATTAGATACGCAGTATTTT. Protein sequence: CAIRSGQRLDTQYF.

As for this clonotype: At one end, the junction sequence differs from germline, possibly due to a read error. The genes are TRBV7-7 and TRBJ2-3, with 8 bases identical to TRBD2. The CDR3 is 20 amino acids. CDR1 SSHAT and CDR2 FNYEAQ come from the germline V gene (reference sequence). The CDR3 nucleotides are TGTGCTAGCAGCGTTAATCGACAGCCCTATACAGGACTAGCAGCAGATACGCAGTATTTT. Translation: CASSVNRQPYTGLAADTQYF.

This clonotype was counted many times. The chain couples TRBV19 to TRBJ2-2; the D gene is possibly TRBD2 (6 bases). Germline V CDR1 and CDR2: LNHDA, SQIVND (reference sequence). The length of the CDR3 is 14 residues. Trimming left V 5 bases short and J 6 bases short, with 13 bases between. The CDR3 spells CASSPRDLAGELFF. CDR3 sequence (DNA): TGTGCCAGTAGTCCACGGGACTTGGCCGGGGAGCTGTTTTTT.

This clonotype has a count of ten or more. The V call is TRBV5-3, the J call TRBJ2-7, with 12 bases identical to TRBD2. TRBV5-3 is an ORF; its function is uncertain. This CDR3 is 15 amino acids long. The junction had 11 bases not matched to a gene; V was cut back by 8 bases and J by 5 bases. The DNA of the CDR3 is TGTGCCAGCAGCCTCGGACTAGCGGGGCTTAACGAGCAGTACTTC. As protein: CASSLGLAGLNEQYF.

At least ten counts were recorded for this clonotype. This rearrangement joins TRBV18 to TRBJ2-1; 10 nucleotides line up with TRBD1. Per the germline V gene, CDR1 is KGHSH and CDR2 is LQKENI. Unmatched junction bases numbered 2, after V lost 3 bases and J lost 6 bases. This CDR3 region has 14 residues. CDR3 loop: CASSPRQGANEQFF. The CDR3 nucleotides are TGTGCCAGCTCACCTAGACAGGGGGCCAATGAGCAGTTCTTC.

This clonotype was observed at least ten times. V and J are TRBV5-1 and TRBJ1-5; TRBD1 is a possible D gene (5 bases). The germline V and J ends were trimmed by 2 bases and 3 bases, with 12 bases remaining between them. The CDR3 has 15 residues. CDR1 SGHRS and CDR2 YFSETQ come from the germline V gene. The CDR3 DNA follows: TGCGCCAGCAGCTTTGCTTCAGGGAACAATCAGCCCCAGCATTTT. It encodes CASSFASGNNQPQHF.

This clonotype was seen ten or more times. V gene TRBV5-1 combines with J gene TRBJ2-3; 8 bases fit TRBD2. This CDR3 region has 14 residues. The junction had 4 bases not matched to a gene; V was cut back by 3 bases and J by 4 bases. The V gene's germline CDR1 is SGHRS and CDR2 YFSETQ. The CDR3, as DNA: TGCGCCAGCAGCTCGGGACTAGAGTCAGATACGCAGTATTTT. This translates into CASSSGLESDTQYF. Combining the CDR3 with reference TRBV5-1 and TRBJ2-3 gives the whole variable domain KAGVTQTPRYLIKTRGQQVTLSCSPISGHRSVSWYQQTPGQGLQFLFEYFSETQRNKGNFPGRFSGRQFSNSRSEMNVSTLELGDSALYLCASSSGLESDTQYFGPGTRLTVL.

There are many counts of this clonotype. The chain joins TRBV6-2 or TRBV6-3 to TRBJ2-7; 7 positions match TRBD1. The CDR3 is made up of 13 amino acids. V lost 5 bases and J lost 10; bases outside the gene matches: 11. Germline V gene sequence: CDR1 MNHEY, CDR2 SVGEGT. CDR3 sequence: CASSEGLRDSQYF. DNA of the CDR3: TGTGCCAGCAGTGAAGGTTTAAGGGACAGCCAGTACTTC.

The chain uses TRBV10-2 and TRBJ1-5, with D unclear. This CDR3 is built from 15 residues. V was cut by 3 bases and J by 5 bases, with 14 bases left in between. The germline CDR1 and CDR2 sequences are WSHSY and SAAADI. The CDR3 region is CASSDGLIQDQPQHF. DNA of the CDR3: TGCGCCAGCAGTGATGGGCTGATCCAAGATCAGCCCCAGCATTTT.

The table lists this clonotype with many counts. J is TRBJ2-5 and V is TRBV10-3, with 8 bases aligning to TRBD2. The germline CDR1 and CDR2 sequences are ENHRY and SYGVKD. Unmatched junction bases numbered 5, after V lost 3 bases and J lost 5 bases. The CDR3 totals 14 residues. The CDR3: CAISDAGGGETQYF. DNA of the CDR3: TGTGCCATCAGTGACGCGGGGGGTGGGGAGACCCAGTACTTC.

This clonotype has a count of ten or more. The chain couples TRBV12-3 or TRBV12-4 to TRBJ2-1; D may be TRBD1 (6 bases). Deletions cut 3 bases from V and 12 bases from J, with 15 bases between. The length of the CDR3 is 13 residues. The CDR3: CASSFSETGWQFF. CDR3 in DNA: TGTGCCAGCAGTTTCTCGGAGACAGGTTGGCAGTTCTTC.

Concerning this clonotype: A read error likely explains this, since a far larger clone differs by one base. The chain is built from TRBV6-6 and TRBJ2-7; TRBD1 matches 9 bases. Germline V CDR1 and CDR2: MNHNY, SVGAGI (reference sequence). V dropped 5 bases and J dropped 2; count of bases not matched to a gene: 7. The CDR3 is made up of 15 amino acids. The CDR3 is CASSPGTGYAYEQYF. As DNA, the CDR3 is TGTGCCAGCAGTCCCGGGACAGGGTACGCCTACGAGCAGTACTTC.

This clonotype was picked up many times. The chain combines TRBV6-2 or TRBV6-3 with TRBJ1-1; a possible D gene is TRBD1 (6 bases). Germline V gene sequence: CDR1 MNHEY, CDR2 SVGEGT. This CDR3 region has 18 residues. Between the trimmed V and J ends, which lost 7 bases and 4 bases, there was a span of 28 bases. The CDR3 DNA follows: TGTGCCAGCATCCCTTCGGGGAGGGGGGGAACCAAGAGCACTGAAGCTTTCTTT. It encodes CASIPSGRGGTKSTEAFF.

The sample holds many counts of this clonotype. The chain joins TRBV28 to TRBJ2-3; weak D call: TRBD2 (6 bases). With 8 bases removed from V and 2 bases from J, the gap between germline ends came to 17 bases. This CDR3 comprises 15 residues. Germline loops: CDR1 MDHEN, CDR2 SYDVKM. For the CDR3, the DNA is TGTGCCAGCTACCCCCGGCGGGGTTCCACAGATACGCAGTATTTT. Amino acid sequence: CASYPRRGSTDTQYF.

In the case of this clonotype: One base separates it from a far larger clone, so it is likely a read error. The V and J genes are TRBV28 and TRBJ2-1; TRBD1 aligns across 9 bases. The CDR3 totals 23 residues. In germline, CDR1 is MDHEN, CDR2 SYDVKM. CDR3: CASSFPTSPGTGRRSGSDNEQFF. Here the CDR3 DNA reads TGTGCCAGCAGTTTTCCTACCAGCCCCGGGACAGGGAGACGTAGTGGCTCCGACAATGAGCAGTTCTTC.

As for this clonotype: Since a far larger clone is one base different, this is likely a read error. This sequence joins TRBV28 and TRBJ1-2, with D tentatively TRBD1 (5 bases). CDR1 is MDHEN, CDR2 SYDVKM, per germline. The CDR3 is 15 residues long. CDR3 loop: CASSSPLQGVYGHTF. In DNA, the CDR3 is TGTGCCAGCAGTTCCCCATTGCAGGGCGTATATGGCCACACCTTC.

This clonotype was recorded at least ten times. The J gene is TRBJ1-4, the V gene TRBV6-2 or TRBV6-3; D is unclear. CDR3 length: 13 amino acids. Germline CDR1 and CDR2: MNHEY and SVGEGT. V lost 4 bases and J lost 1, with 4 bases in between. The DNA for the CDR3 is TGTGCCAGCAGTTTTGGAACTAATGAAAAACTGTTTTTT. It translates to CASSFGTNEKLFF.

This chain uses TRBV6-2 or TRBV6-3 with TRBJ1-1; TRBD1 aligns across 10 bases. The CDR3 is 14 amino acids. Germline V CDR1 and CDR2: MNHEY, SVGEGT. V shed 5 bases and J 3 bases; nucleotides not matched to a gene: 3. The CDR3 DNA reads TGTGCCAGCAGTCAGGACAGGGGGGACACTGAAGCTTTCTTT. It is translated as CASSQDRGDTEAFF.

This clonotype showed up many times. One end of the junction fails to match germline, which may point to a read error. J is TRBJ1-2 and V is TRBV4-1; the D is unclear. Germline CDR1 and CDR2: MGHRA and YSYEKL. The CDR3 is 12 residues long. CDR3 nucleotide sequence: TGTGCCAGCAGCCAATATCAGACTGGCTACACCTTC. As protein: CASSQYQTGYTF.

At least ten counts were recorded for this clonotype. The V gene is TRBV28, the J gene TRBJ2-5; TRBD1 might be the D (6 bases). Germline CDR1 MDHEN, CDR2 SYDVKM. The ends were cut back, 6 bases at V and 4 bases at J, with 15 bases in the middle. The CDR3 has 14 residues. CDR3 sequence: CASRTGTSAETQYF. DNA for the CDR3: TGTGCCAGCAGAACAGGGACCTCCGCAGAGACCCAGTACTTC. Full variable domain (remainder filled in from reference TRBV28 and TRBJ2-5): DVKVTQSSRYLVKRTGEKVFLECVQDMDHENMFWYRQDPGLGLRLIYFSYDVKMKEKGDIPEGYSVSREKKERFSLILESASTNQTSMYLCASRTGTSAETQYFGPGTRLLVL.

V and J are TRBV7-2 and TRBJ2-7; D gene unclear. The germline V and J ends were trimmed by 5 bases and 6 bases, with 14 bases remaining between them. CDR1 is SGHTA and CDR2 is FQGNSA in the germline V gene. This CDR3 comprises 13 residues. This CDR3 is CASSPQATGEQYF. CDR3 bases: TGTGCCAGCAGCCCGCAAGCGACTGGCGAGCAGTACTTC.

A single count supports this clonotype. The chain has TRBV5-3 and TRBJ1-1; D possibly corresponds to TRBD1 (6 bases). TRBV5-3 is an open reading frame whose function is uncertain. The CDR3 consists of 13 residues. V lost 8 bases to trimming and J lost 2 bases, with 13 bases between them. CDR3 sequence reads: CASSGQKNTEAFF. DNA for the CDR3: TGTGCCAGCAGCGGACAGAAAAACACTGAAGCTTTCTTT.

At least ten counts were recorded for this clonotype. This rearrangement joins TRBV12-3 or TRBV12-4 to TRBJ1-2, with D tentatively TRBD1 (5 bases). V lost 1 base to trimming and J lost 8 bases, with 11 bases between them. This CDR3 has 13 amino acids. The CDR3 loop reads CASSLGAGVGYTF. The CDR3 region has the DNA TGTGCCAGCAGTTTAGGGGCGGGGGTCGGCTACACCTTC.

The chain recombines TRBV6-1 with TRBJ2-7; D unresolved. The CDR3 has 11 residues. With 8 bases removed from V and 7 bases from J, the gap between germline ends came to 12 bases. CDR1 is MNHNS, CDR2 SASEGT, per germline. CDR3 amino acids: CASGTSGEQYF. The CDR3 nucleotides are TGTGCCAGCGGTACCTCCGGGGAGCAGTACTTC.

As concerns this clonotype: This may be a read error: a much more frequent sequence differs by one nucleotide. The chain combines TRBV20-1 with TRBJ1-5; D is possibly TRBD1 (5 bases). V lost 8 bases, J lost 3 bases, and 14 bases lay in between. CDR1 is DFQATT and CDR2 is SNEGSKA in the germline V gene (reference sequence). CDR3 length: 13 residues. The CDR3 DNA reads as TGCAGTACAATCACAGGTCCCAATCAGCCCCAGCATTTT. Its protein is CSTITGPNQPQHF.

This clonotype was seen a single time. V and J are TRBV5-1 and TRBJ2-7; no clear D. From germline, CDR1 is SGHRS and CDR2 YFSETQ. This CDR3 has 13 amino acids. V was pared by 0 bases and J by 4 bases, with 8 bases between. CDR3 in amino acids: CASSLDILYEQYF. The CDR3 bases are TGCGCCAGCAGCTTGGATATTTTGTACGAGCAGTACTTC.

This clonotype appeared many times. This chain uses TRBV25-1 with TRBJ1-1; 7 nucleotides agree with TRBD1. V was pared by 6 bases and J by 2 bases, with 12 bases of the junction left unmatched. This CDR3 has 16 amino acids. Germline CDR1 and CDR2: MGHDK and SYGVNS. CDR3 DNA sequence: TGTGCCAGCAGGGAAGACAGGGTGAGGACCAACACTGAAGCTTTCTTT. Protein: CASREDRVRTNTEAFF.

At least ten counts were recorded for this clonotype. The rearrangement links TRBV6-1 to TRBJ2-3, with D unclear. The CDR3 covers 15 residues. The ends were cut back, 10 bases at V and 1 base at J, with 18 bases in the middle. CDR1 is MNHNS, CDR2 SASEGT, per germline. CDR3 DNA: TGTGCCACCTCTGGAGCCTTAGGAGGCACAGATACGCAGTATTTT. The encoded protein is CATSGALGGTDTQYF.

This clonotype was observed at least ten times. The chain carries TRBV9 and TRBJ2-2; 12 bases map to TRBD2. Losses at the gene ends were 4 bases for V and 3 bases for J; bases not matched to a gene: 4. Germline lookup yields CDR1 SGDLS and CDR2 YYNGEE. This CDR3 has 16 amino acids. The CDR3 sequence is CASSSGLAGYTGELFF. CDR3 DNA sequence: TGTGCCAGCAGCTCAGGACTAGCGGGATACACCGGGGAGCTGTTTTTT.

The DNA of the CDR3 is TGCAGCGCTATCCTAGCGTCGTCCGTCTACGAGCAGTACTTC. It translates to CSAILASSVYEQYF. The V gene is TRBV29-1, the J gene TRBJ2-7; maybe TRBD2 (6 bases). Germline V gives CDR1 SQVTM, CDR2 ANQGSEA. The CDR3 consists of 14 residues. The ends were cut back, 7 bases at V and 3 bases at J, with 19 bases in the middle.

Many counts were recorded for this clonotype. V is TRBV27 and J is TRBJ2-1; D ambiguous. Trimming removed 10 bases at V and 0 bases at J, with 16 bases between. The CDR3 is 15 amino acids. Germline V gene lookup returns CDR1 MNHEY and CDR2 SMNVEV (reference sequence). CDR3: CATDKLTSSYNEQFF. Here the CDR3 DNA reads TGTGCCACCGACAAACTAACCAGCTCCTACAATGAGCAGTTCTTC.